The rows below give T cell receptor beta chains drawn from one sample of a study of spatial heterogeneity in lung cancer. Each CDR3 protein is one row after TCRdb ran MiXCR on the 5' RACE reads. The sample has some 23,000 distinct CDR3 sequences; 7% are singletons. Sample: PBMCs, taken at surgery. The receptors stem from a male donor with early-stage non-small cell lung cancer. Each CDR3 is given with its conserved first and last residue. The order of the fields is V gene, J gene, clone size, D gene, CDR3 protein, CDR3 DNA. A D gene is named only where the DNA matches it firmly. Expanded clones get a size class; other rows say once, few or many, or leave the size out.

TRBV10-3	TRBJ1-2	few	NA	CAISPQTGYYGYTF	TGTGCCATCAGCCCCCAGACAGGTTACTATGGCTACACCTTC
TRBV12-3/TRBV12-4	TRBJ1-2	NA	NA	CASSPQGLYYGYTF	TGTGCCAGCAGCCCGCAGGGGCTTTACTATGGCTACACCTTC
TRBV5-1	TRBJ2-5	few	NA	CASSLTYSGRDNFERETQYF	TGCGCCAGCAGCTTAACCTATAGCGGAAGGGATAACTTCGAGAGGGAGACCCAGTACTTC
TRBV12-3/TRBV12-4	TRBJ1-3	few	NA	CASSLEGRSSGNTIYF	TGTGCCAGCAGTTTAGAAGGACGGAGCTCTGGAAACACCATATATTTT
TRBV28	TRBJ2-2	few	NA	CASENTGELFF	TGTGCCAGCGAAAACACCGGGGAGCTGTTTTTT
TRBV5-6	TRBJ2-1	NA	TRBD2	CASSLAEREMFGQFF	TGTGCCAGCAGCTTGGCCGAGCGGGAGATGTTTGGGCAGTTCTTC
TRBV11-2	TRBJ2-2	many	TRBD1	CASSQGQGIWTGELFF	TGTGCCAGCAGCCAGGGACAGGGAATTTGGACCGGGGAGCTGTTTTTT
TRBV10-1	TRBJ2-1	NA	TRBD2	CASSASGDNEQFF	TGCGCCAGCAGCGCTAGCGGAGACAATGAGCAGTTCTTC
TRBV9	TRBJ1-1	many	NA	CASSPGGGTDTEAFF	TGTGCCAGCAGCCCCGGGGGAGGGACGGACACTGAAGCTTTCTTT
TRBV2	TRBJ1-5	many	NA	CASSAVNREVGQPQHF	TGTGCCAGCAGTGCAGTAAACAGGGAGGTGGGTCAGCCCCAGCATTTT
TRBV27	TRBJ1-6	many	NA	CASRSGVGPNSPLHF	TGTGCCAGCAGGTCAGGGGTAGGTCCTAATTCACCCCTCCACTTT
TRBV5-8	TRBJ2-4	many	NA	CASSQGQGYLNIQYF	TGTGCCAGCAGCCAAGGGCAGGGGTACTTAAACATTCAGTACTTC
TRBV5-1	TRBJ1-6	many	NA	CASSLGGKEGFTLHF	TGCGCCAGCAGCTTGGGAGGGAAGGAAGGATTCACCCTCCACTTT
TRBV12-3/TRBV12-4	TRBJ2-1	few	TRBD2	CASNLLAGDEQFF	TGTGCCAGCAACCTCCTAGCGGGGGATGAGCAGTTCTTC
TRBV29-1	TRBJ1-1	NA	TRBD1	CSARQGPTEAFF	TGCAGCGCGAGACAGGGCCCCACTGAAGCTTTCTTT
TRBV3-1	TRBJ2-1	NA	NA	CASSRDFNNEQFF	TGTGCCAGCAGCCGGGACTTTAACAATGAGCAGTTCTTC
TRBV6-2/TRBV6-3	TRBJ2-1	many	NA	CASSYSDNGGAYNEQFF	TGTGCCAGCAGTTACTCGGATAACGGGGGAGCCTACAATGAGCAGTTCTTC
TRBV20-1	TRBJ2-3	NA	NA	CSARDFPVDTQYF	TGCAGTGCTAGAGATTTTCCTGTAGATACGCAGTATTTT
TRBV4-2	TRBJ1-5	many	TRBD1	CASSHVDRGGNQPQHF	TGTGCCAGCAGCCATGTCGACAGGGGAGGGAATCAGCCCCAGCATTTT
TRBV6-1	TRBJ2-3	many	NA	CASTSNIDTQYF	TGTGCCAGCACATCGAACATAGATACGCAGTATTTT
TRBV7-9	TRBJ2-5	many	NA	CASSLEGVPTQYF	TGTGCCAGCAGCTTAGAAGGGGTGCCAACCCAGTACTTC
TRBV12-3/TRBV12-4	TRBJ2-1	many	NA	CASTQGYNEQFF	TGTGCCAGCACACAGGGCTACAATGAGCAGTTCTTC
TRBV10-3	TRBJ2-2	many	NA	CAISEPRKSGELFF	TGTGCCATCAGTGAGCCGAGGAAGAGCGGGGAGCTGTTTTTT
TRBV7-9	TRBJ1-4	many	NA	CASSPTGTPVLTEKLFF	TGTGCCAGCAGTCCCACTGGGACACCCGTACTAACTGAAAAACTGTTTTTT
TRBV20-1	TRBJ2-3	many	NA	CSAPPQSAHSTDTQYF	TGCAGTGCCCCCCCTCAGAGCGCCCATAGCACAGATACGCAGTATTTT
TRBV12-3/TRBV12-4	TRBJ1-2	many	NA	CASSFLNSYGYTF	TGTGCCAGCAGTTTTTTGAATTCATATGGCTACACCTTC
TRBV2	TRBJ1-4	many	NA	CASSEEHEKLFF	TGTGCCAGCAGTGAAGAGCATGAAAAACTGTTTTTT
TRBV9	TRBJ2-2	many	NA	CASSVEARYTGELFF	TGTGCCAGCAGCGTAGAGGCTAGATATACCGGGGAGCTGTTTTTT
TRBV27	TRBJ2-3	many	NA	CASSYRDPFTDTQYF	TGTGCCAGCAGCTACAGGGATCCCTTCACAGATACGCAGTATTTT
TRBV5-6	TRBJ2-5	medium-sized	NA	CASSSPGTPRETQYF	TGTGCCAGCAGCTCTCCCGGGACTCCACGGGAGACCCAGTACTTC
TRBV10-3	TRBJ1-5	many	NA	CAIGTGDYSNQPQHF	TGTGCCATCGGGACCGGCGATTATAGCAATCAGCCCCAGCATTTT
TRBV5-6	TRBJ2-2	many	NA	CASSRGGTGIYTNTGELFF	TGTGCCAGCAGCCGGGGAGGTACAGGGATTTATACGAACACCGGGGAGCTGTTTTTT